These 15 T cell receptor beta chains were all obtained from the same sample, sequenced in a study of blood T cell repertoires in COVID-19. The table came from immunoSEQ multiplex PCR; TCRdb's copy has only in-frame clones and leaves some out. In the table there are roughly 100,000 clones, about 83% of which are singletons. The sample consisted of peripheral blood. The receptor source for this set is a man aged 40-49 years with active or convalescent COVID-19.

The rearrangement links TRBV10-3 to TRBJ1-6, with 9 bases aligning to TRBD1. Unmatched junction bases numbered 7, after V lost 11 bases and J lost 8 bases. CDR3 length: 13 residues. Germline loops: CDR1 ENHRY, CDR2 SYGVKD. The CDR3 DNA is TGTGCCTTATCCCGGGACAGGGATTCACCCCTCCACTTT. Translation gives CALSRDRDSPLHF.

The chain links TRBV6-5 to TRBJ1-2; D remains ambiguous. V lost 6 bases, J lost 8 bases, and 10 bases lay in between. Germline CDR1 and CDR2: MNHEY and SVGAGI. The CDR3 covers 11 residues. This CDR3 reads CASRYNIGYTF. Here the CDR3 DNA reads TGTGCCAGCAGATATAACATCGGCTACACCTTC.

The J gene is TRBJ1-3, the V gene TRBV3-1 (or the pseudogene TRBV3-2); D is unclear. Germline CDR1 is LGHDT and CDR2 is YNNKEL (reference sequence). This CDR3 contains 12 residues. Trimming removed 2 bases at V and 3 bases at J, with 2 bases between. The CDR3 DNA follows: TGTGCCAGCAGCCAACGTGGAAACACCATATATTTT. Translating it yields CASSQRGNTIYF.

J is TRBJ2-7 and V is TRBV18; possible D gene TRBD1, 5 bases. The CDR3 is 12 amino acids. The V gene lost 5 bases and the J gene lost 1 base, with 6 bases spanning the gap. Germline V gene sequence: CDR1 KGHSH, CDR2 LQKENI. The CDR3 loop is CASSAGSYEQYF. For the CDR3, the DNA is TGTGCCAGCTCAGCAGGGTCCTACGAGCAGTACTTC.

This chain uses TRBV5-5 with TRBJ1-3, with 9 bases aligning to TRBD1. V lost 0 bases to trimming and J lost 7 bases; unmatched junction nucleotides: 14. This CDR3 is 18 amino acids long. CDR1 SGHKS and CDR2 YYEKEE come from the germline V gene (reference sequence). The CDR3 coding sequence is TGTGCCAGCAGCTTGGCCGTGGTCTGGACAGGGGCTAGGAACACCATATATTTT. Protein product: CASSLAVVWTGARNTIYF.

CDR3 region: CAISVGTGAEPQHF. As DNA, the CDR3 is TGTGCCATCAGTGTCGGGACAGGAGCGGAGCCCCAGCATTTT. The chain couples TRBV10-3 to TRBJ1-5; 8 nucleotides line up with TRBD1. The CDR3 sequence is 14 residues long. Germline loops: CDR1 ENHRY, CDR2 SYGVKD. The trim removed 4 bases at V and 8 bases at J, leaving 7 bases unmatched.

This chain connects TRBV23-1 to TRBJ2-2, with D uncertain. TRBV23-1 is noted as an ORF with a role that remains uncertain. Trimming pared 3 bases from V and 6 bases from J, leaving 8 bases between. CDR3 length: 13 residues. The CDR3, as DNA: TGCGCCAGCAGTCACGGGTGGGCCGGGGAGCTGTTTTTT. Its translation is CASSHGWAGELFF.

The chain couples TRBV19 to TRBJ1-6; D is perhaps TRBD1 (5 bases). V was cut by 3 bases and J by 7 bases, with 13 bases left in between. Germline lookup yields CDR1 LNHDA and CDR2 SQIVND (reference sequence). This CDR3 contains 15 residues. Here the CDR3 reads CASSMGGGVNSPLHF. CDR3 nucleotides: TGTGCCAGTAGTATGGGGGGAGGTGTAAATTCACCCCTCCACTTT.

This chain uses TRBV6-5 with TRBJ2-2; 7 nucleotides line up with TRBD1. Per the germline V gene, CDR1 is MNHEY and CDR2 is SVGAGI. This CDR3 has 16 residues. The J segment lost 1 base and the V segment lost 0 bases, leaving 2 bases of the junction unmatched. DNA for the CDR3: TGTGCCAGCAGTTACTCAGGGGGCCTGAACACCGGGGAGCTGTTTTTT. It is translated as CASSYSGGLNTGELFF.

V and J are TRBV28 and TRBJ1-1, with D possibly TRBD1 on 6 matching bases. Per the germline V gene, CDR1 is MDHEN and CDR2 is SYDVKM. The CDR3 covers 17 residues. V lost 6 bases and J 4 bases, leaving 24 bases between the germline ends. The CDR3 coding sequence is TGTGCCAGCAGAACAAAATTGTCAGGGGTTGGAGTCACTGAAGCTTTCTTT. Encoded protein: CASRTKLSGVGVTEAFF.

As regards this clone: The junction departs from germline at one end; a sequencing error may be responsible. The chain joins TRBV15 to TRBJ1-1; D perhaps matches TRBD1 (6 bases). The CDR3 length is 13 residues. Germline CDR1 is LNHNV and CDR2 is YYDKDF (reference sequence). Here the CDR3 DNA reads TGTGCCACCAGCAGAGGGGGGGGCTCTACTCCTCGCTTT. Protein sequence: CATSRGGGSTPRF.

The CDR3 sequence: CASTMKEKNTEAFF. The CDR3 DNA is TGTGCCAGCACCATGAAGGAGAAAAACACTGAAGCTTTCTTT. The rearrangement uses TRBV2 and TRBJ1-1; D not resolved. Germline V lookup: CDR1 SNHLY, CDR2 FYNNEI. The CDR3 runs 14 residues. V lost 7 bases and J lost 2, with 14 bases in between.

The chain combines TRBV10-1 with TRBJ1-3; tentatively, D is TRBD1 (5 bases). The CDR3 is 16 residues long. CDR1 is WNHNN and CDR2 is SYGVQD in the germline V gene (reference sequence). V was pared by 9 bases and J by 0 bases, with 18 bases between. The CDR3 loop reads CARTRRRDPSGNTIYF. CDR3 bases: TGCGCCAGAACCCGGCGGCGGGACCCCTCTGGAAACACCATATATTTT.

The chain has TRBV5-6 and TRBJ1-6, with 8 bases lining up with TRBD1. The V gene's germline CDR1 is SGHDT and CDR2 YYEEEE. The CDR3 sequence is 17 residues long. The junction had 10 bases not matched to a gene; V was cut back by 4 bases and J by 4 bases. The CDR3 DNA sequence: TGTGCCAGCAGCCCTGGGACAGGAACCTTTTATAATTCACCCCTCCACTTT. It yields the protein CASSPGTGTFYNSPLHF.

The chain uses TRBV2 and TRBJ2-7; D is ambiguous. V lost 5 bases and J 4 bases, leaving 6 bases between the germline ends. Per the germline V gene, CDR1 is SNHLY and CDR2 is FYNNEI. There are 11 residues in the CDR3. CDR3 residues: CASSPLYEQYF. The CDR3 nucleotides are TGTGCCAGCAGTCCCCTATACGAGCAGTACTTC.